Included here is one T cell receptor beta chain sequence, with context. The antigen is unknown. These data originate in a study of T cells in narcolepsy. General study points: Autoreactive clonotypes reportedly recurred in blood of same and different patients, not controls. Comparing one patient's CSF and blood CD4+ clonotypes highlighted HCRT- and TRIB2-specific autoreactive clonotypes.

This table comes from immunoSEQ multiplex PCR, and its TCRdb copy is limited to in-frame clones, with some not included. The sample lists 25,000 to 35,000 clones; approximately 85% were seen once. CDR3 length: 14 amino acids. Germline assignment: CDR1 SGHRS and CDR2 YFSETQ. Trimming took 0 bases from V and 4 from J, leaving 10 bases between them. Sequenced sample: memory (CD45RA-) CD4+ T cells from blood. The J gene is TRBJ1-2, the V gene TRBV5-1; the D is unclear. This TCR derives from a human donor in good health. The CDR3 DNA reads as TGCGCCAGCAGCTTGGCCCAGGCGGTCTATGGCTACACCTTC. Its protein product is CASSLAQAVYGYTF.